This T cell receptor beta chain is drawn from a study of blood T cell repertoires in COVID-19. The overall study: Collection of acute and convalescent COVID-19 samples took place in the United States, Italy and Spain. Sources were T cells, B-cell-depleted T cells, or PBMCs; the material itself was cDNA or gDNA.

Only one count was recorded for this clone. In the source study's methods: The authors estimated nucleated cell counts from reference gene primer amplification. The assay was immunoSEQ multiplex PCR, and TCRdb's table has in-frame clones only and misses some. Clone size and the V and J calls come from that table; the DNA yielded D and trimming. The data contain over 150,000 clones, roughly nine tenths of them seen just once; the ten biggest clones take up 0.5% to 0.6%. This clonotype was sampled from a man aged 45-65 years with acute or convalescent COVID-19. Specimen: peripheral blood.

In DNA form, the CDR3 reads TGTGCCAGCTCACCGGACATCTCTGGAAACACCATATATTTT. Its protein product is CASSPDISGNTIYF. The chain combines TRBV18 with TRBJ1-3, with D possibly being TRBD1 (5 bases). V shed 3 bases and J shed 0 bases, with 6 bases lying between them. The CDR3 is 14 residues long. Germline CDR1 is KGHSH and CDR2 is LQKENI.